This T cell receptor beta chain was identified during a study of neurological immune-mediated disorders. Regarding the study as a whole: Expansion of TCR clones was greatest in HTLV-1-associated myelopathy and smallest in multiple sclerosis, where it fell below that of healthy controls.

This clonotype was picked up one time. The antigen remains undetermined. A much larger clone differs from this one at a single base, so this may be a read error. The CDR3 contains 20 residues. Germline CDR1 SGHVS, CDR2 FQNEAQ. Time point defined: technical triplicate 3. Preparation of the unsorted libraries drew on 2 million PBMCs stored at -80 C. The cDNA was synthesized by 5'RACE incorporating 10-nucleotide random UMIs. TCRdb passed the 5' RACE reads through MiXCR, listing each CDR3 protein once. The sample has just under 45,000 distinct CDR3 sequences, roughly 21% seen once; the top ten hold around 4.2%.

The V call is TRBV7-8, the J call TRBJ2-3; 14 bases line up with TRBD2. Sequencing was performed on PBMCs. The sequence came from a man aged 55 to 70 with HTLV-1-associated myelopathy (HAM/TSP). Written as DNA, the CDR3 is TGTGCCATCAGCCCCCGGTGGGGGAAGACTAGCGGGAGGGCAGGAGATACGCAGTATTTT. It encodes CAISPRWGKTSGRAGDTQYF.